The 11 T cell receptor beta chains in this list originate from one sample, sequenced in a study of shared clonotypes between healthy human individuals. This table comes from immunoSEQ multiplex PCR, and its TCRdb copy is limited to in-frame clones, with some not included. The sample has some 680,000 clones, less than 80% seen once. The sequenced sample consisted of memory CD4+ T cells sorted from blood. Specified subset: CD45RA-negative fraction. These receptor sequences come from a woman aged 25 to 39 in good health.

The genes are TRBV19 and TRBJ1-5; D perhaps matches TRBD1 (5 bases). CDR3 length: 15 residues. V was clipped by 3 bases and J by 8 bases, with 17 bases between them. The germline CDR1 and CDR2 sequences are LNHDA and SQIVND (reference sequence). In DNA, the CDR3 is TGTGCCAGTAGTATCTATGTGGGGGAGGATGAGCCCCAGCATTTT. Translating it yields CASSIYVGEDEPQHF.

CDR3 loop: CASSFQPLAGGETQYF. The DNA of the CDR3 is TGTGCCAGCAGCTTTCAACCACTAGCGGGAGGGGAGACCCAGTACTTC. This chain joins TRBV7-2 and TRBJ2-5, with 13 bases matching TRBD2. V trimming: 3 bases; J trimming: 5 bases; junction bases outside the gene matches: 6. The CDR3 contains 16 residues. Germline V gene lookup returns CDR1 SGHTA and CDR2 FQGNSA.

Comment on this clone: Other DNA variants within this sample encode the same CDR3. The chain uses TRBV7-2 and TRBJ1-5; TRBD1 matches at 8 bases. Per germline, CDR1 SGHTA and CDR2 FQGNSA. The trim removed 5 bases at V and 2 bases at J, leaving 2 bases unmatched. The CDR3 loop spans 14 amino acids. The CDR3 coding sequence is TGTGCCAGCAGCAAGACAGGGGGCAATCAGCCCCAGCATTTT. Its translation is CASSKTGGNQPQHF.

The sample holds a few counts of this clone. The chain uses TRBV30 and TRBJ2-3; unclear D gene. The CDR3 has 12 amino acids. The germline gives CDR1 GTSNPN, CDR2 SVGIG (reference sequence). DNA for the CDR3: TGTGGAATTGAAATTGGGACAGATACGCAGTATTTT. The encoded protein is CGIEIGTDTQYF. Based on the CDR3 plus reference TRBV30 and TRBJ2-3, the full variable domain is SQTIHQWPATLVQPVGSPLSLECTVEGTSNPNLYWYRQAAGRGLQLLFYSVGIGQISSEVPQNLSASRPQDRQFILSSKKLLLSDSGFYLCGIEIGTDTQYFGPGTRLTVL.

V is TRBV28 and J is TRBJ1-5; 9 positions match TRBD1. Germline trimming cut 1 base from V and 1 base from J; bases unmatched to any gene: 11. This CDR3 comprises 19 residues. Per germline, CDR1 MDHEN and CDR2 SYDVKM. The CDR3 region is CASSLSTGGRGVSNQPQHF. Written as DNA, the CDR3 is TGTGCCAGCAGTTTATCAACAGGGGGCCGTGGGGTGAGCAATCAGCCCCAGCATTTT.

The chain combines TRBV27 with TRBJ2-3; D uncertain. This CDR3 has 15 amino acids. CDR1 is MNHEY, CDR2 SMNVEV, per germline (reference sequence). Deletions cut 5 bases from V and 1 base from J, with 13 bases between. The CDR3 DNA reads TGTGCCAGCAGTCGCCTTGGAAAGGGCACAGATACGCAGTATTTT. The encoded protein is CASSRLGKGTDTQYF.

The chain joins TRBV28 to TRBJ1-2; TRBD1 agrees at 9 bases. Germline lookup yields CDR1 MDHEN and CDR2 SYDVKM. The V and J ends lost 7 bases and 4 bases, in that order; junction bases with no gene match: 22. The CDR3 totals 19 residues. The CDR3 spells CASTKVGPLNRGRGYGYTF. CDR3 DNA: TGTGCCAGCACCAAGGTTGGGCCCCTAAACAGGGGGCGCGGCTATGGCTACACCTTC.

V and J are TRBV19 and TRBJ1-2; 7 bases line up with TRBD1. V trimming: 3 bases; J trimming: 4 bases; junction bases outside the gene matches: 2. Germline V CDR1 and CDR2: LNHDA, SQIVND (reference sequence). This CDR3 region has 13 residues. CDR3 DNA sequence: TGTGCCAGTAGTATGGACAGGTTCTATGGCTACACCTTC. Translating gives CASSMDRFYGYTF.

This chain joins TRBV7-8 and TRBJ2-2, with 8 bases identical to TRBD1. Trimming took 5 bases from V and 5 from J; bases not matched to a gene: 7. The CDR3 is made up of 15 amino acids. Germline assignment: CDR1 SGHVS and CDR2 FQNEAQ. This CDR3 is CASSVGQGRTGELFF. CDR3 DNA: TGTGCCAGCAGCGTAGGACAGGGACGGACCGGGGAGCTGTTTTTT.

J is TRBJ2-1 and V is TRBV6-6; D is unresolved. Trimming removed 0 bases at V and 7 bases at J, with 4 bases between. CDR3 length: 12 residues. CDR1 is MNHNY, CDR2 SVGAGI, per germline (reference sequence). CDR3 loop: CASSYSTNEQFF. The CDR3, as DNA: TGTGCCAGCAGTTACTCGACGAATGAGCAGTTCTTC.

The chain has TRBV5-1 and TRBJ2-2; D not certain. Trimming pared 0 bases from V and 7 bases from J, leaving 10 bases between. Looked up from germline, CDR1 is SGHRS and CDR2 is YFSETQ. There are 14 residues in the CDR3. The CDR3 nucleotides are TGCGCCAGCAGCTTGGTGGTGGTAGGCGGGGAGCTGTTTTTT. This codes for CASSLVVVGGELFF.